This T cell receptor (beta chain) was found in a study of cytomegalovirus exposure and HLA in healthy donors. Study-level results: TCR beta V segments were, for the most part, productive about 87% or about 30% of the time in an earlier analysis. Three chains linked to CMV were shown in vitro to be specific for CMV antigens. A link between a missense DCLRE1C variant and TCR beta V- and J-gene trimming emerged from a later analysis.

The PCR employed 60 Vbeta primers together with 13 Jbeta primers. The data were produced by immunoSEQ multiplex PCR, yet TCRdb's version contains in-frame clones alone and is incomplete. This table has over 100,000 clones, 69% appearing once. The CDR3 has 15 residues. Germline CDR1 SGHAT, CDR2 FQNNGV. V was shortened by 3 bases and J by 1 base, with 13 bases between the two germline ends. Of note for this clone: What it binds is not known.

This clonotype originated in a woman in her sixties or seventies in good health and CMV-seropositive. V usage is TRBV11-2 and J usage is TRBJ2-7; possible D gene TRBD1, 5 bases. Sequences were obtained from PBMCs. CDR3 in amino acids: CASSFSRVTSYEQYF. The CDR3, as DNA: TGTGCCAGCAGCTTTTCCAGGGTGACGTCCTACGAGCAGTACTTC.